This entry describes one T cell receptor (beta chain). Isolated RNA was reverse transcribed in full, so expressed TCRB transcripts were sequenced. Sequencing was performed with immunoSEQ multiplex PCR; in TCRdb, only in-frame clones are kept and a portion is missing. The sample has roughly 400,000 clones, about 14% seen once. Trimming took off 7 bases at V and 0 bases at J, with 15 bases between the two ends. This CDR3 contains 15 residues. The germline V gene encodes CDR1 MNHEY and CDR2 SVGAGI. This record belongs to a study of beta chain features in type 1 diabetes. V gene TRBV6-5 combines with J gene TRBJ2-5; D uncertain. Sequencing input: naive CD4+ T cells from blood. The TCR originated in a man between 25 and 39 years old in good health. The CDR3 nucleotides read TGTGCCAGCACATTTAGCCCGGAGTACCAAGAGACCCAGTACTTC. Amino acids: CASTFSPEYQETQYF.